This T cell receptor beta chain was captured in a study of response to subunit inactivated influenza vaccine. Whole-study findings and limits: The authors offered the suggestion that each seasonal influenza vaccination recruits few new T cells.

This CDR3 has 15 residues. Trimming cost V 5 bases and J 5 bases; bases outside gene matches: 9. The sample holds many counts of this clonotype. Antigen unknown. Using its own MiXCR run on the RT-PCR reads, TCRdb lists one record per CDR3 protein. This sample yields approximately 680,000 distinct CDR3 sequences, of which around a sixth are seen a single time; 11% belongs to the top ten. The chain has TRBV12-3 or TRBV12-4 and TRBJ2-3; 8 bases are a match to TRBD2. Source: PBMCs from blood, taken 11 to 12 days after vaccination. This sequence originates from a man between 50 and 59 years old who received an inactivated influenza vaccine. The CDR3 bases are TGTGCCAGCAGTCCAGCGGGGGCCCGAGGAGATACGCAGTATTTT. Translating gives CASSPAGARGDTQYF.